This T cell receptor beta chain derives from a study of cytomegalovirus exposure and HLA in healthy donors. Broader study findings: Under in vitro conditions, a few CMV-associated chains were confirmed as specific for CMV antigens.

As to this clone: Its antigen is undetermined.

Some clones are missing from TCRdb's copy, which holds only in-frame ones; the method was immunoSEQ multiplex PCR. The table has roughly 43,000 clones, 93% seen once. The sequence came from a woman aged 18-29 years in good health and CMV-seronegative. The specimen sequenced was PBMCs.

The CDR3 DNA follows: TGCGCCAGCTCCCGGCAGCGGGGGATCCAAGAGACCCAGTACTTC. Its protein product is CASSRQRGIQETQYF. The chain joins TRBV5-1 to TRBJ2-5; 8 bases align to TRBD2. Trimming took 7 bases from V and 1 from J; bases not matched to a gene: 9. Germline V gene lookup returns CDR1 SGHRS and CDR2 YFSETQ. The CDR3 has 15 amino acids.